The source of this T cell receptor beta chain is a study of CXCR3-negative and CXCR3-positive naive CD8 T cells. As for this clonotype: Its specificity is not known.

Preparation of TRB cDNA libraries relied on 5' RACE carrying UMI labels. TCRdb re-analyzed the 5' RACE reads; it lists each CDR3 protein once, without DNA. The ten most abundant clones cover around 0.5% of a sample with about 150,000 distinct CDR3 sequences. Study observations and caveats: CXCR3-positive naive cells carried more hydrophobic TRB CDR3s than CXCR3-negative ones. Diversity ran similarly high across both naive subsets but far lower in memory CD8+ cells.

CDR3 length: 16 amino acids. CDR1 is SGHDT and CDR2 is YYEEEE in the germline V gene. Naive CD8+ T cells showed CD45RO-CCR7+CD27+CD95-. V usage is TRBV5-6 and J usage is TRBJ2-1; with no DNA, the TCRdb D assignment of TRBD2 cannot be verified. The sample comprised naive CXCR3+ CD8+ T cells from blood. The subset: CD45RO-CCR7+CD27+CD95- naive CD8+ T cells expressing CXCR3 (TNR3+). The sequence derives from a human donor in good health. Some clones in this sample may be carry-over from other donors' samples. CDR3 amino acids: CASSPRTSGIYNEQLF.